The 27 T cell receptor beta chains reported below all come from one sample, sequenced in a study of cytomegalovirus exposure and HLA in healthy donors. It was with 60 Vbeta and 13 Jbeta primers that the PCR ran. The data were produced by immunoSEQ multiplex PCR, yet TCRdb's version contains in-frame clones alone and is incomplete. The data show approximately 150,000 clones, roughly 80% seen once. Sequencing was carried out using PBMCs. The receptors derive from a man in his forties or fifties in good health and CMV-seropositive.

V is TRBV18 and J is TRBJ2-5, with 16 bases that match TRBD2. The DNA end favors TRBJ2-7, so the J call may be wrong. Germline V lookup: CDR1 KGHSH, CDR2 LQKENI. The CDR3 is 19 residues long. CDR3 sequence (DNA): TGTGCCAGCTCACCTTTCCCGGGACAGGGACTAGCGGGAGGGACCGAGCAGTACTTC. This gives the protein CASSPFPGQGLAGGTEQYF.

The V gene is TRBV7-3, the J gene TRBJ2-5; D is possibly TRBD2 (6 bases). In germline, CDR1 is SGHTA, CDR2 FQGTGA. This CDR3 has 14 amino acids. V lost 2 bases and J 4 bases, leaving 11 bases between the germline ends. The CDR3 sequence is CASSLGLASETQYF. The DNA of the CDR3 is TGTGCCAGCAGCTTAGGGCTAGCGTCAGAGACCCAGTACTTC.

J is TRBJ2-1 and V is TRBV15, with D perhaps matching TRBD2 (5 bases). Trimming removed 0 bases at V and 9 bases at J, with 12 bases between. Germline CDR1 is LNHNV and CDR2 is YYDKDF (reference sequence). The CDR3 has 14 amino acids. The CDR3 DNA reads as TGTGCCACCAGCAGAGATATACCGACTATTGAGCAGTTCTTC. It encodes CATSRDIPTIEQFF.

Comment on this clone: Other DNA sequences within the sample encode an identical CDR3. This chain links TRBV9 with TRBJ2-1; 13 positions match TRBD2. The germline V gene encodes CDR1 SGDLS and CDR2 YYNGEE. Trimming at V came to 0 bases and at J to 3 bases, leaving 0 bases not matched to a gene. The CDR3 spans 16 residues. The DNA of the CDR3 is TGTGCCAGCAGCGTAGGACTAGCGGGGGGCTACAATGAGCAGTTCTTC. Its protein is CASSVGLAGGYNEQFF.

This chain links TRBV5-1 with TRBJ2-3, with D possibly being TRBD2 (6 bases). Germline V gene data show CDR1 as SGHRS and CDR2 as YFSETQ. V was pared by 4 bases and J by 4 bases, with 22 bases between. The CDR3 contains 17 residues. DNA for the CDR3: TGCGCCAGCAGCCCCGGGGTTAGCGGCACCCTTTCAGATACGCAGTATTTT. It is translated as CASSPGVSGTLSDTQYF.

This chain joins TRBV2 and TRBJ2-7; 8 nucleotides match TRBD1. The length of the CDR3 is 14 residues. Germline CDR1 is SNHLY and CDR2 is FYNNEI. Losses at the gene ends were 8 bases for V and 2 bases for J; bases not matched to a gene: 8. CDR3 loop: CASEAWTGTYEQYF. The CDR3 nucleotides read TGTGCCAGCGAGGCCTGGACAGGGACCTACGAGCAGTACTTC. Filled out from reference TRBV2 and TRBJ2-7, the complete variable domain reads EPEVTQTPSHQVTQMGQEVILRCVPISNHLYFYWYRQILGQKVEFLVSFYNNEISEKSEIFDDQFSVERPDGSNFTLKIRSTKLEDSAMYFCASEAWTGTYEQYFGPGTRLTVT.

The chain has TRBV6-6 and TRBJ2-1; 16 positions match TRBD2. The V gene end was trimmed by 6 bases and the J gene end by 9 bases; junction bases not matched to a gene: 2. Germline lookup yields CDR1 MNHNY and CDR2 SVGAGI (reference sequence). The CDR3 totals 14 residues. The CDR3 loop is CASRGTSGRGEQFF. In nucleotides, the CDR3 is TGTGCCAGCAGGGGGACTAGCGGGAGGGGTGAGCAGTTCTTC.

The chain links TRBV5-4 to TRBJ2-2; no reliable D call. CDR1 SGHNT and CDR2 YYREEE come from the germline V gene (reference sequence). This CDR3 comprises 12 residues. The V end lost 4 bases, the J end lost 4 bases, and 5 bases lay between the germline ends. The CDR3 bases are TGTGCCAGCAGCCTTAGCACCGGGGAGCTGTTTTTT. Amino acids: CASSLSTGELFF.

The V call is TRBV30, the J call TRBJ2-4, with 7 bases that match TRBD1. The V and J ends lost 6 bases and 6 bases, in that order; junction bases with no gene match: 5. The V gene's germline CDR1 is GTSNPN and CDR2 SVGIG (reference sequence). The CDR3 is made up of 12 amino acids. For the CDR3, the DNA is TGTGCCTGCCGGGACAGCAGAAACATTCAGTACTTC. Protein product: CACRDSRNIQYF.

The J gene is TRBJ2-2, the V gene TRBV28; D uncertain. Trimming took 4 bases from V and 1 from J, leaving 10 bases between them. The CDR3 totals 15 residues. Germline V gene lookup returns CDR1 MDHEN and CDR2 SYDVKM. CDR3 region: CASSSLRWNTGELFF. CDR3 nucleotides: TGTGCCAGCAGTTCCTTGCGGTGGAACACCGGGGAGCTGTTTTTT.

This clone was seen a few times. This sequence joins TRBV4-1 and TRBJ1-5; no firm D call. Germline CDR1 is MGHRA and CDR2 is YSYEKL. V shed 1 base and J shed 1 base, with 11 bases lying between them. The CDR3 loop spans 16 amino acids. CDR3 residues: CASSQGLGRSNQPQHF. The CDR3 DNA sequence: TGCGCCAGCAGCCAAGGGTTAGGGAGGAGCAATCAGCCCCAGCATTTT.

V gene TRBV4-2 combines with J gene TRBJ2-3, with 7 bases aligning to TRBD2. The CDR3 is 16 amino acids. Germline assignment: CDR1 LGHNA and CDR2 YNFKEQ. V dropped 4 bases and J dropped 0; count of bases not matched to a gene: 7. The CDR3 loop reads CASSLTSRASTDTQYF. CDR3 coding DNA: TGTGCCAGCAGCCTGACTAGCAGAGCTAGCACAGATACGCAGTATTTT.

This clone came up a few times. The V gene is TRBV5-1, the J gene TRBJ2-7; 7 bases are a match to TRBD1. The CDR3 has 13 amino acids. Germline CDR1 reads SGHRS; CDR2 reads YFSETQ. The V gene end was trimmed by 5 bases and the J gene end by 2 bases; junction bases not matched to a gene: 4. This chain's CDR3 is CASSHDRAYEQYF. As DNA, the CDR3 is TGCGCCAGCAGTCACGACAGGGCCTACGAGCAGTACTTC.

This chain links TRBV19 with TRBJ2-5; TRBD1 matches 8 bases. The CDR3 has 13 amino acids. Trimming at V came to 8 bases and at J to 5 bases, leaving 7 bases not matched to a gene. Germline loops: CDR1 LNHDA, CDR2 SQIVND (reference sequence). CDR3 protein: CASGRTGTETQYF. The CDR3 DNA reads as TGTGCCAGTGGGAGGACAGGGACGGAGACCCAGTACTTC.

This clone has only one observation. This CDR3 reads CSVFRRTEAFF. The CDR3, as DNA: TGCAGCGTGTTCCGGAGGACTGAAGCTTTCTTT. V and J are TRBV29-1 and TRBJ1-1; D unclear. Trimming pared 6 bases from V and 5 bases from J, leaving 10 bases between. This CDR3 spans 11 amino acids. The germline gives CDR1 SQVTM, CDR2 ANQGSEA. Drawing the rest from reference TRBV29-1 and TRBJ1-1, the complete variable domain is SAVISQKPSRDICQRGTSLTIQCQVDSQVTMMFWYRQQPGQSLTLIATANQGSEATYESGFVIDKFPISRPNLTFSTLTVSNMSPEDSSIYLCSVFRRTEAFFGQGTRLTVV.

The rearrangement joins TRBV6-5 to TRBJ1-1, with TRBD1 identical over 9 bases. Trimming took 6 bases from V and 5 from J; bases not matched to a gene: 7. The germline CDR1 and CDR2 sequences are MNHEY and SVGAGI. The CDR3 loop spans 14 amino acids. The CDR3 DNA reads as TGTGCCAGCAGCCAGACAGGGGGTGGGACTGAAGCTTTCTTT. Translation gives CASSQTGGGTEAFF.

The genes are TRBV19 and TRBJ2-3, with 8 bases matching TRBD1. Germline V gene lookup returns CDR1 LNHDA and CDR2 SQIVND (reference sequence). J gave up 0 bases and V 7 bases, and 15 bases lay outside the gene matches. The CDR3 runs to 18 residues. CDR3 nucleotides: TGTGCCAGTACCGCAACTCGGAGGACAGGGAAGAGCACAGATACGCAGTATTTT. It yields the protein CASTATRRTGKSTDTQYF.

The CDR3 reads CASSQFRDSRGEKLFF. CDR3 DNA sequence: TGCGCCAGCAGCCAATTCCGGGACAGCAGAGGAGAAAAACTGTTTTTT. The rearrangement uses TRBV4-3 and TRBJ1-4; 7 nucleotides line up with TRBD1. From germline, CDR1 is LGHNA and CDR2 YSLEER. The CDR3 runs 16 residues. The J segment lost 8 bases and the V segment lost 2 bases, leaving 11 bases of the junction unmatched.

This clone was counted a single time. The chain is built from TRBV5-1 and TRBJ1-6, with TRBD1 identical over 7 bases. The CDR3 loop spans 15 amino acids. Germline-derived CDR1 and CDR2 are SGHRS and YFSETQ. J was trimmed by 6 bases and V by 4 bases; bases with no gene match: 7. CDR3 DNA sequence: TGCGCCAGCAGCGGACCGACAGGGACTAATTCACCCCTCCACTTT. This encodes CASSGPTGTNSPLHF.

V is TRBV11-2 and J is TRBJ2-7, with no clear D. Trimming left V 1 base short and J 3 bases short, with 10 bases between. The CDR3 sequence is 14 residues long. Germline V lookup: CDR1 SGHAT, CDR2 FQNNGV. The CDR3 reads CASSLAGINYEQYF. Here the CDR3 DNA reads TGTGCCAGCAGCTTAGCGGGTATAAACTACGAGCAGTACTTC. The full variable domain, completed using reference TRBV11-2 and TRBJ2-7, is EAGVAQSPRYKIIEKRQSVAFWCNPISGHATLYWYQQILGQGPKLLIQFQNNGVVDDSQLPKDRFSAERLKGVDSTLKIQPAKLEDSAVYLCASSLAGINYEQYFGPGTRLTVT.

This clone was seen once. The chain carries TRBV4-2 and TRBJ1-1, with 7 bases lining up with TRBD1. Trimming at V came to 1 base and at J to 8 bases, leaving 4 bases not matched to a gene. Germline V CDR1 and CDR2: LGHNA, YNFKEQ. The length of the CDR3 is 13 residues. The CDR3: CASSQVSGGEAFF. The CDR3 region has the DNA TGTGCCAGCAGCCAAGTTTCAGGGGGAGAAGCTTTCTTT.

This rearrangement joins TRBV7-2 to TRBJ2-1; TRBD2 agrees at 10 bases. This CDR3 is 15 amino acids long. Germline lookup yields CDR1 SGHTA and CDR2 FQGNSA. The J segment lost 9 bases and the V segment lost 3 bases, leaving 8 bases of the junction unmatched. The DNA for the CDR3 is TGTGCCAGCAGCTTTATACTAGCGGGACGGGGTGAGCAGTTCTTC. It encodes CASSFILAGRGEQFF. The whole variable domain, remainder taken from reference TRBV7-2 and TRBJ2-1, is GAGVSQSPSNKVTEKGKDVELRCDPISGHTALYWYRQSLGQGLEFLIYFQGNSAPDKSGLPSDRFSAERTGGSVSTLTIQRTQQEDSAVYLCASSFILAGRGEQFFGPGTRLTVL.

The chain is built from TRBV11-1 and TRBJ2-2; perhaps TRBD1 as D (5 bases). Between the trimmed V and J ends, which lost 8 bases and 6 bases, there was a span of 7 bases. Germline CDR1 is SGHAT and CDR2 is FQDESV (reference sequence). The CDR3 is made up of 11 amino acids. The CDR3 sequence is CASGRAGELFF. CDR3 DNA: TGTGCCAGCGGCAGGGCCGGGGAGCTGTTTTTT.

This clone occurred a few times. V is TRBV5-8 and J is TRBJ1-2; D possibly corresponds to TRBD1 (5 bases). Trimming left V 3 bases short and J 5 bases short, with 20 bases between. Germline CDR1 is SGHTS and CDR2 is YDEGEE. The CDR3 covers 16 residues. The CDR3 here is CASSSHEGTPKYGYTF. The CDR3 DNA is TGTGCCAGCAGCTCACACGAGGGGACTCCAAAGTATGGCTACACCTTC.

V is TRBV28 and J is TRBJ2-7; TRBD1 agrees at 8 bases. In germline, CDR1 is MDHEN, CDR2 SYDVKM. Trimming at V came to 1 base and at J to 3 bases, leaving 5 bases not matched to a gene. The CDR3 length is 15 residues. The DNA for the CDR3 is TGTGCCAGCAGTTTATCGGACAGGGTAGGCTACGAGCAGTACTTC. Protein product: CASSLSDRVGYEQYF. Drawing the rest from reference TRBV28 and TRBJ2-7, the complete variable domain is DVKVTQSSRYLVKRTGEKVFLECVQDMDHENMFWYRQDPGLGLRLIYFSYDVKMKEKGDIPEGYSVSREKKERFSLILESASTNQTSMYLCASSLSDRVGYEQYFGPGTRLTVT.

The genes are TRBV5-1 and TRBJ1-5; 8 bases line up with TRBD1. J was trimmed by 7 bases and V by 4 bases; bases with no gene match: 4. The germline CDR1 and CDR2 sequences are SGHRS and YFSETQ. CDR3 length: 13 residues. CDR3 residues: CASSTDRGQPQHF. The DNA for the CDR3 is TGCGCCAGCAGCACCGACAGGGGCCAGCCCCAGCATTTT. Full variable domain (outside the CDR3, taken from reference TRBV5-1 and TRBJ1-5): KAGVTQTPRYLIKTRGQQVTLSCSPISGHRSVSWYQQTPGQGLQFLFEYFSETQRNKGNFPGRFSGRQFSNSRSEMNVSTLELGDSALYLCASSTDRGQPQHFGDGTRLSIL.

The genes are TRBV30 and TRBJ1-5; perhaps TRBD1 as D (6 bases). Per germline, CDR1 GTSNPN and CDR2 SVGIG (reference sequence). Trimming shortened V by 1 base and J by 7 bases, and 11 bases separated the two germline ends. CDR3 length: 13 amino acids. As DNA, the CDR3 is TGTGCCTGGAGTGCCCAGGGGAAGCAGCCCCAGCATTTT. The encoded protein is CAWSAQGKQPQHF.